This TCR beta chain was found in a study of T-cell reconstitution after alpha-beta-depleted transplantation in children. This clonotype was seen a few times. A library of TCRbeta sequences, prepared with unique molecular identifiers, was generated. Each CDR3 protein is one row after TCRdb ran MiXCR on the PCR reads. The data contain over 300,000 distinct CDR3 sequences, about 9.4% of them singletons. Germline values: CDR1 SEHNR, CDR2 FQNEAQ (reference sequence). V gave up 5 bases and J gave up 6 bases, with 17 bases separating them. The CDR3 sequence is 15 residues long. The chain links TRBV7-9 to TRBJ2-1; D uncertain. The clonotype comes from a human donor who donated a stem cell graft to a child with acute lymphoblastic leukemia. The sequencing here drew on PBMCs from the stem cell graft donor, taken from the stem cell graft. The CDR3 DNA reads as TGTGCCAGCAGCCTGGGTCAGATATCGGGCAATGAGCAGTTCTTC. Its translation is CASSLGQISGNEQFF.